Listed below are T cell receptor beta chains from one sample, sequenced in a study of OX40 agonist ivuxolimab in advanced cancers. Using immunoSEQ multiplex PCR, the repertoire was profiled, and TCRdb retains in-frame clones only, with some absent. Of some 50,000 clones in the sample, around 86% were seen once. The sequenced sample was CD4+ or CD8+ T cells sorted from blood, obtained in a trial of the OX40 agonist ivuxolimab. The receptors shown here come from an adult with an advanced solid tumor such as melanoma, head and neck, liver or kidney cancer. Both conserved end residues are part of each CDR3. A D gene is named only where the DNA matches it firmly. Only part of the rows carry a size: once, few, many, or a class if the clone is expanded.

.	.	TRBV9	13	TRBJ2-2	CASSLQHTGELFF	TGTGCCAGCAGCCTACAGCACACCGGGGAGCTGTTTTTT
.	.	TRBV7-2	14	TRBJ1-1	CASSPRAQGTEAFF	TGTGCCAGCAGCCCCAGGGCTCAGGGGACTGAAGCTTTCTTT
TRBD1	.	TRBV7-9	16	TRBJ2-2	CASSDSGTGLSGELFF	TGTGCCAGCAGCGACTCCGGGACAGGGTTATCCGGGGAGCTGTTTTTT
.	once	TRBV9	15	TRBJ2-3	CASSLSQGPTDTQYF	TGTGCCAGCAGCCTTTCACAGGGCCCCACAGATACGCAGTATTTT
TRBD2	.	TRBV9	16	TRBJ2-1	CASSPGLAGVIDEQFF	TGTGCCAGCAGCCCTGGACTAGCGGGAGTCATCGATGAGCAGTTCTTC
.	once	TRBV2	15	TRBJ2-5	CASKMERDLVETQYF	TGTGCCAGCAAAATGGAGAGGGACCTGGTAGAGACCCAGTACTTC
.	.	TRBV5-6	13	TRBJ1-2	CASSLRESHGYTF	TGTGCCAGCAGCTTGAGGGAGTCACATGGCTACACCTTC
TRBD2	.	TRBV28	16	TRBJ2-6	CASSLAGRSGANVLTF	TGTGCCAGCAGTCTAGCGGGACGCTCTGGGGCCAACGTCCTGACTTTC
.	.	TRBV5-6	16	TRBJ1-2	CASSDNRVTANYGYTF	TGTGCCAGCAGCGATAACAGGGTTACAGCTAACTATGGCTACACCTTC
.	once	TRBV7-2	14	TRBJ1-5	CASSLARGNQPQHF	TGTGCCAGCAGCTTAGCGCGGGGCAATCAGCCCCAGCATTTT
.	.	TRBV18	19	TRBJ1-2	CASSPKATEGTGANYGYTF	TGTGCCAGCTCACCTAAAGCGACAGAGGGTACCGGCGCTAACTATGGCTACACCTTC
TRBD1	.	TRBV28	17	TRBJ1-5	CASISNKLRDREQPQHF	TGTGCCAGCATTTCCAACAAACTCCGGGACAGGGAGCAGCCCCAGCATTTT
.	.	TRBV9	15	TRBJ2-3	CASSVGGDSTDTQYF	TGTGCCAGCAGCGTAGGCGGGGATAGCACAGATACGCAGTATTTT
TRBD1	.	TRBV19	15	TRBJ1-6	CASSSLGQGNSPLHF	TGTGCCAGTAGTTCATTGGGACAGGGAAATTCACCCCTCCACTTT
.	.	TRBV29-1	13	TRBJ1-4	CSVWGGPNEKLFF	TGCAGCGTTTGGGGGGGTCCTAATGAAAAACTGTTTTTT
.	.	TRBV6-5	14	TRBJ1-1	CASSYGRRNTEAFF	TGTGCCAGCAGTTACGGGAGGAGGAACACTGAAGCTTTCTTT
TRBD2	medium-sized	TRBV19	13	TRBJ2-1	CASSATSWDEQFF	TGTGCCAGTAGTGCGACTAGCTGGGATGAGCAGTTCTTC
.	.	TRBV7-8	13	TRBJ1-5	CASSFREIQPQHF	TGTGCCAGCAGCTTCCGGGAGATTCAGCCCCAGCATTTT
TRBD1	.	TRBV7-2	17	TRBJ2-5	CASSLVVTDRGHETQYF	TGTGCCAGCAGCTTAGTGGTTACGGACAGGGGGCATGAGACCCAGTACTTC
.	.	TRBV18	13	TRBJ2-2	CASSPIHPGELFF	TGTGCCAGCTCCCCTATCCATCCCGGGGAGCTGTTTTTT
.	few	TRBV6-6	15	TRBJ1-5	CASSYQGYSNQPQHF	TGTGCCAGCAGTTACCAGGGATATAGCAATCAGCCCCAGCATTTT
.	once	TRBV5-6	16	TRBJ2-5	CASSGGDRKDQETQYF	TGTGCCAGCAGCGGGGGGGACAGAAAAGACCAAGAGACCCAGTACTTC
TRBD1	.	TRBV2	14	TRBJ2-7	CASLDRARSYEQYF	TGTGCCAGCTTAGACAGGGCCCGCTCCTACGAGCAGTACTTC
.	.	TRBV9	12	TRBJ1-1	CASSFRDTEAFF	TGTGCCAGCAGCTTCCGGGACACTGAAGCTTTCTTT
TRBD2	.	TRBV4-2	18	TRBJ2-3	CASSQTSGGAGSSDTQYF	TGTGCCAGCAGCCAGACTAGCGGGGGGGCCGGGTCGTCAGATACGCAGTATTTT
.	.	TRBV27	13	TRBJ1-2	CASTSREHYGYTF	TGTGCCAGCACCTCCAGGGAACACTATGGCTACACCTTC
TRBD1	.	TRBV5-1	15	TRBJ2-3	CASSAGTGFLDTQYF	TGCGCCAGCAGCGCTGGGACAGGGTTTTTAGATACGCAGTATTTT
TRBD1	.	TRBV28	14	TRBJ1-3	CASSLGQGGNTIYF	TGTGCCAGCAGTCTCGGACAGGGTGGAAACACCATATATTTT
TRBD1	few	TRBV9	16	TRBJ1-4	CASSTTGQGVDEKLFF	TGTGCCAGCAGCACCACTGGACAGGGCGTGGACGAAAAACTGTTTTTT
.	.	TRBV19	16	TRBJ2-1	CASSVGDGRFRNEQFF	TGTGCCAGTAGTGTGGGGGACGGACGGTTCCGGAATGAGCAGTTCTTC
.	few	TRBV19	14	TRBJ1-6	CASRAGLDNSPLHF	TGTGCCAGTAGGGCGGGCCTGGATAATTCACCCCTCCACTTT
.	.	TRBV6-1	14	TRBJ1-2	CASSETPIYYGYTF	TGTGCCAGCAGTGAGACACCTATCTACTATGGCTACACCTTC
.	.	TRBV14	12	TRBJ2-3	CASSHSPDTQYF	TGTGCCAGCAGCCATAGCCCAGATACGCAGTATTTT
TRBD1	.	TRBV7-8	19	TRBJ2-5	CASSLALSGTGGFQETQYF	TGTGCCAGCAGCTTAGCGCTAAGCGGGACAGGGGGTTTCCAAGAGACCCAGTACTTC
.	.	TRBV28	12	TRBJ1-1	CASLRGNTEAFF	TGTGCCAGCCTCAGGGGGAACACTGAAGCTTTCTTT
TRBD1	.	TRBV20-1	11	TRBJ2-1	CSAGQGDEQFF	TGCAGTGCTGGCCAGGGGGATGAGCAGTTCTTC
.	few	TRBV5-8	12	TRBJ1-2	CASSPDRYGYTF	TGTGCCAGCAGCCCAGACAGATATGGCTACACCTTC
.	.	TRBV9	14	TRBJ1-4	CASSGGSTNEKLFF	TGTGCCAGCAGCGGAGGGTCAACTAATGAAAAACTGTTTTTT
.	.	TRBV19	14	TRBJ1-2	CASSIDLTDYGYTF	TGTGCCAGTAGTATAGATCTTACGGACTATGGCTACACCTTC
TRBD1	once	TRBV4-2	15	TRBJ1-5	CASSLGGDRAQPQHF	TGTGCCAGCAGCCTAGGGGGAGACAGGGCTCAGCCCCAGCATTTT
.	.	TRBV27	17	TRBJ2-3	CATTVEGPPRSTDTQYF	TGTGCCACTACAGTCGAGGGGCCCCCTAGAAGCACAGATACGCAGTATTTT
TRBD1	.	TRBV5-4	16	TRBJ2-1	CASSSGQGRTYNEQFF	TGTGCCAGCAGCTCCGGACAGGGGCGTACCTACAATGAGCAGTTCTTC
TRBD1	.	TRBV6-5	13	TRBJ1-1	CASSSGQGAEAFF	TGTGCCAGTTCCTCGGGACAGGGCGCTGAAGCTTTCTTT
TRBD1	.	TRBV19	15	TRBJ1-1	CASTDPGGRSTEAFF	TGTGCCAGTACCGATCCAGGGGGCCGGAGCACTGAAGCTTTCTTT
.	.	TRBV18	16	TRBJ1-1	CASSPGLRAMNTEAFF	TGTGCCAGCTCACCAGGGCTGCGGGCCATGAACACTGAAGCTTTCTTT
.	.	TRBV19	13	TRBJ1-5	CASSWGSNQPQHF	TGTGCCAGTAGTTGGGGATCCAATCAGCCCCAGCATTTT
.	.	TRBV5-1	16	TRBJ1-4	CASSLSPPGTNEKLFF	TGCGCCAGCAGCTTGTCCCCGCCAGGCACCAATGAAAAACTGTTTTTT
.	.	TRBV7-2	13	TRBJ2-2	CASSLVMAGELFF	TGTGCCAGCAGCTTAGTTATGGCCGGGGAGCTGTTTTTT
.	.	TRBV19	17	TRBJ1-3	CASSTPLVYTAGNTIYF	TGTGCCAGTAGTACCCCCCTCGTATACACCGCTGGAAACACCATATATTTT
.	once	TRBV6-1	14	TRBJ1-3	CASNPRGSGNTIYF	TGTGCCAGCAACCCCCGGGGCTCTGGAAACACCATATATTTT
.	.	TRBV11-2	15	TRBJ1-5	CASCPTGDSNQPQHF	TGTGCCAGCTGCCCAACAGGAGACAGCAATCAGCCCCAGCATTTT
.	once	TRBV6-1	13	TRBJ1-5	CASSVGSHQPQHF	TGTGCCAGCAGTGTAGGGTCCCACCAGCCCCAGCATTTT
.	.	TRBV7-8	15	TRBJ1-5	CASSLGGGFGQPQHF	TGTGCCAGCAGCTTAGGGGGGGGCTTTGGGCAGCCCCAGCATTTT
TRBD2	.	TRBV19	14	TRBJ2-3	CASLKTSGDDTQYF	TGTGCCAGTTTAAAGACTAGCGGGGATGATACGCAGTATTTT